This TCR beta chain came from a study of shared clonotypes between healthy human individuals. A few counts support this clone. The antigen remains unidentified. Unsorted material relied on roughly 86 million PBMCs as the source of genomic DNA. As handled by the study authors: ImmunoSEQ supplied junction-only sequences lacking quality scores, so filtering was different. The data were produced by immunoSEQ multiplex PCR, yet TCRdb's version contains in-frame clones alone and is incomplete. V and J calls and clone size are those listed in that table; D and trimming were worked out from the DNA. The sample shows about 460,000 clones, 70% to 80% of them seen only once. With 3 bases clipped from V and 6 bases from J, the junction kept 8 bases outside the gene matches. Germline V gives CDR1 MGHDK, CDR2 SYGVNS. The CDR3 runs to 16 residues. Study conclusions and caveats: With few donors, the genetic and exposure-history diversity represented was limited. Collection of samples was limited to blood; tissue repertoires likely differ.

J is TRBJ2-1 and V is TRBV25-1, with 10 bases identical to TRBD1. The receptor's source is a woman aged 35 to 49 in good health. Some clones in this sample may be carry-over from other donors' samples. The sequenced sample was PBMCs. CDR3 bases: TGTGCCAGCAGTGATTCTACAAGGACAGGGGGCAATGAGCAGTTCTTC. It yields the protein CASSDSTRTGGNEQFF.